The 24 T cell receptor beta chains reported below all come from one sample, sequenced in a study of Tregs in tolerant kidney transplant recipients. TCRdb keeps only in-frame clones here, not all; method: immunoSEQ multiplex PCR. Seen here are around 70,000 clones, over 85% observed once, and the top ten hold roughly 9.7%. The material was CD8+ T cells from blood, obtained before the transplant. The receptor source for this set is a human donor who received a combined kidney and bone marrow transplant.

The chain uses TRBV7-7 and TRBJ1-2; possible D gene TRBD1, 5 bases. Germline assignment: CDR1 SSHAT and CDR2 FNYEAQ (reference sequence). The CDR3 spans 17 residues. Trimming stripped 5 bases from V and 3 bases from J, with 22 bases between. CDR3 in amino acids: CASSPSPDRFLDYGYTF. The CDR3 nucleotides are TGTGCCAGCAGCCCATCACCCGACAGATTTCTCGACTATGGCTACACCTTC.

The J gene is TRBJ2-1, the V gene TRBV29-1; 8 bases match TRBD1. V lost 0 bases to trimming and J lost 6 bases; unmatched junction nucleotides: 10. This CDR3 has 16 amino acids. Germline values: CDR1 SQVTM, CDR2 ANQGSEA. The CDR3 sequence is CSVEDPALGQGNEQFF. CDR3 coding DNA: TGCAGCGTTGAAGATCCGGCGCTAGGACAGGGCAATGAGCAGTTCTTC.

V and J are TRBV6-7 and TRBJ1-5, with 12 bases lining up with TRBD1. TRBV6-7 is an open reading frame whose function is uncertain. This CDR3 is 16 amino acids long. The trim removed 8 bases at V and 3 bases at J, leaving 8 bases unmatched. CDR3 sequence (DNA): TGTGCCAGCGCCGGGACAGGGGGCTCCGACAATCAGCCCCAGCATTTT. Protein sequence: CASAGTGGSDNQPQHF.

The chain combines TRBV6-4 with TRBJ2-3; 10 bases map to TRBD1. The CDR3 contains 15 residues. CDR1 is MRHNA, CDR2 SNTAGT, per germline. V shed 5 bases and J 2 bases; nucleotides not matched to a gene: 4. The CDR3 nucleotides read TGTGCCAGCAGTTCCGGGACAGGGGACACAGATACGCAGTATTTT. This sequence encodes CASSSGTGDTDTQYF.

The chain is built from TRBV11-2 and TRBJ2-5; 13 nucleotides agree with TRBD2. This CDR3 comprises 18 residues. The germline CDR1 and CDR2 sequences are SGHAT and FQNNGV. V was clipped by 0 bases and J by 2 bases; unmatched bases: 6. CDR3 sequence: CASSLELAGGPGQETQYF. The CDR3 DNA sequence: TGTGCCAGCAGCTTAGAACTAGCGGGGGGGCCGGGGCAAGAGACCCAGTACTTC.

CDR3 nucleotides: TGTGCCAGCAGGGATAGCGGGAGGGTCAACGAGCAGTACTTC. Translating it yields CASRDSGRVNEQYF. The V call is TRBV6-1, the J call TRBJ2-7; TRBD2 matches 11 bases. This CDR3 contains 14 residues. V lost 6 bases, J lost 5 bases, and 6 bases stayed unmatched. Germline CDR1 is MNHNS and CDR2 is SASEGT.

CDR3 region: CASSLGVPYEQYF. The CDR3 region has the DNA TGTGCCAGCAGCTTAGGAGTGCCCTACGAGCAGTACTTC. The genes are TRBV11-2 and TRBJ2-7; the D is unclear. There are 13 residues in the CDR3. The V end was cut by 1 base, the J end by 2 bases, with 6 bases between. Germline CDR1 is SGHAT and CDR2 is FQNNGV.

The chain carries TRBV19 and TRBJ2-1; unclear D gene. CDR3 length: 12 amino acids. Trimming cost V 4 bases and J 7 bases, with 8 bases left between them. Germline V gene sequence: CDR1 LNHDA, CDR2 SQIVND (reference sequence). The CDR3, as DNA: TGTGCCAGTAGTAGAGAGGCTAATGAGCAGTTCTTC. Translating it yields CASSREANEQFF.

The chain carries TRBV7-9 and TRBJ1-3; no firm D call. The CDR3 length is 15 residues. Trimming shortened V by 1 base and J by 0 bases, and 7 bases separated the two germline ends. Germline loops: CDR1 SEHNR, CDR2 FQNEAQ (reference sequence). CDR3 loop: CASSLEHISGNTIYF. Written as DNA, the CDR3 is TGTGCCAGCAGCTTAGAACATATCTCTGGAAACACCATATATTTT.

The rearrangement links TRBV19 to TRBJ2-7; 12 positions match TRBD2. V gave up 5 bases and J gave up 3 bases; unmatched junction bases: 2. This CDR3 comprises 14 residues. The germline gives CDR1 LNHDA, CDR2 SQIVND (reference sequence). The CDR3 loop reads CASSLTSGSYEQYF. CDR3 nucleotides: TGTGCCAGTAGTTTGACTAGCGGGAGCTACGAGCAGTACTTC.

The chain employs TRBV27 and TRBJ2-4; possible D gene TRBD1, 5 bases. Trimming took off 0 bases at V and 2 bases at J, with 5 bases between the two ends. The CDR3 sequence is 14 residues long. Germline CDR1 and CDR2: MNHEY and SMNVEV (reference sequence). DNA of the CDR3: TGTGCCAGCAGTTTATCGGGGCCCAAAAACATTCAGTACTTC. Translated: CASSLSGPKNIQYF.

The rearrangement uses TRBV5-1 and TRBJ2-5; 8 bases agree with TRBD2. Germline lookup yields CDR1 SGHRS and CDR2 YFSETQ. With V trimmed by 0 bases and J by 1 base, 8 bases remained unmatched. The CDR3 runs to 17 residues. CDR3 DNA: TGCGCCAGCAGCTTGGCCAAGGTAGCGGGGCTCCAAGAGACCCAGTACTTC. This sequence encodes CASSLAKVAGLQETQYF.

This chain's CDR3 is CASSPRTGAGGEQYF. CDR3 bases: TGTGCCAGCAGCCCACGGACTGGGGCCGGGGGCGAGCAGTACTTC. This chain uses TRBV9 with TRBJ2-7, with D maybe TRBD2 (6 bases). V was pared by 4 bases and J by 6 bases, with 20 bases between. The CDR3 has 15 amino acids. Germline V CDR1 and CDR2: SGDLS, YYNGEE.

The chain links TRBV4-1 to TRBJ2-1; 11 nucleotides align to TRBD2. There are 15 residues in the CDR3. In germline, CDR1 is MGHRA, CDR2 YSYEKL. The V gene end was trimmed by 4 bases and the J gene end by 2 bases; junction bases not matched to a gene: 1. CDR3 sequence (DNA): TGCGCCAGCAGCCTTAGCGGGGGGGCCTACAATGAGCAGTTCTTC. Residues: CASSLSGGAYNEQFF.

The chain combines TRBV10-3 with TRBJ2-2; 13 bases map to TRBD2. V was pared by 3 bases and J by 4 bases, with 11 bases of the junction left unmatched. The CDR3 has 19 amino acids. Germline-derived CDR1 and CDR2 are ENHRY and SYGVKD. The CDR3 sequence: CAISDPPGLAGFSTGELFF. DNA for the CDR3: TGTGCCATCAGTGACCCCCCGGGACTAGCGGGATTTAGCACCGGGGAGCTGTTTTTT.

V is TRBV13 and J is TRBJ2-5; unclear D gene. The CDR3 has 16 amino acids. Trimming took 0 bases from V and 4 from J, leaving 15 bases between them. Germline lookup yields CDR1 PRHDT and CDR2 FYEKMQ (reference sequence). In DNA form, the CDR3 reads TGTGCCAGCAGCTTAGGCCTCAGTGCACCCACAGAGACCCAGTACTTC. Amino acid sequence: CASSLGLSAPTETQYF.

CDR3 bases: TGTGCCAGTAGTACCAATAGCGGGCCTTGGGATGAGCAGTTCTTC. Amino acid sequence: CASSTNSGPWDEQFF. The V call is TRBV19, the J call TRBJ2-1, with 7 bases matching TRBD2. V trimming: 4 bases; J trimming: 8 bases; junction bases outside the gene matches: 11. This CDR3 spans 15 amino acids. The germline gives CDR1 LNHDA, CDR2 SQIVND (reference sequence). Full variable domain (remainder filled in from reference TRBV19 and TRBJ2-1): DGGITQSPKYLFRKEGQNVTLSCEQNLNHDAMYWYRQDPGQGLRLIYYSQIVNDFQKGDIAEGYSVSREKKESFPLTVTSAQKNPTAFYLCASSTNSGPWDEQFFGPGTRLTVL.

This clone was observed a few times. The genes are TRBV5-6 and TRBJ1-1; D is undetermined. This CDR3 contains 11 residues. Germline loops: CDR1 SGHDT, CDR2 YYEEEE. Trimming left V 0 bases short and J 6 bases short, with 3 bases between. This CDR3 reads CASSLGAEAFF. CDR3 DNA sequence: TGTGCCAGCAGCTTGGGAGCTGAAGCTTTCTTT.

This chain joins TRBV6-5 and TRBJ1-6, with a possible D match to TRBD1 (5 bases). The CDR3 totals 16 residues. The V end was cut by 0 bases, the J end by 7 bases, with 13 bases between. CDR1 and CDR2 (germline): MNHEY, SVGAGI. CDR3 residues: CASSYSIGASNSPLHF. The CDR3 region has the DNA TGTGCCAGCAGTTACTCGATAGGGGCCAGCAATTCACCCCTCCACTTT.

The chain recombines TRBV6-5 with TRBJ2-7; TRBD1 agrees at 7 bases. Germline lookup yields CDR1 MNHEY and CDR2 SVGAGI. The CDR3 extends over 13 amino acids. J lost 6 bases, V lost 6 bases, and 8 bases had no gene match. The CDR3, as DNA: TGTGCCAGCAGCCGAATGACAGGGTCCGAGCAGTACTTC. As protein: CASSRMTGSEQYF.

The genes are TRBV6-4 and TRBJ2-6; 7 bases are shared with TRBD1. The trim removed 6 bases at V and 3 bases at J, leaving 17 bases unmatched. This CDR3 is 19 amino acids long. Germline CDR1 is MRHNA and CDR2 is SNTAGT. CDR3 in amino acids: CASSEYWTGSSLGANVLTF. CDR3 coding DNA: TGTGCCAGCAGCGAATATTGGACAGGTAGCTCACTTGGGGCCAACGTCCTGACTTTC.

The CDR3 spells CASSVSQGTATYNEQFF. CDR3 bases: TGTGCCAGCAGCGTAAGTCAAGGGACAGCAACCTACAATGAGCAGTTCTTC. This chain connects TRBV9 to TRBJ2-1; TRBD1 agrees at 7 bases. This CDR3 region has 17 residues. Trimming removed 1 base from V and 2 bases from J; junction bases left unmatched: 9. Germline V lookup: CDR1 SGDLS, CDR2 YYNGEE.

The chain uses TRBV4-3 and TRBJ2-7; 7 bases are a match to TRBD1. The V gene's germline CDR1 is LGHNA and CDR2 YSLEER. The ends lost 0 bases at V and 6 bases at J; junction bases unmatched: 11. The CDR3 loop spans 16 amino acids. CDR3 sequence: CASSQDLPKPGGEQYF. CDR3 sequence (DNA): TGCGCCAGCAGCCAAGATCTTCCTAAACCAGGGGGCGAGCAGTACTTC.

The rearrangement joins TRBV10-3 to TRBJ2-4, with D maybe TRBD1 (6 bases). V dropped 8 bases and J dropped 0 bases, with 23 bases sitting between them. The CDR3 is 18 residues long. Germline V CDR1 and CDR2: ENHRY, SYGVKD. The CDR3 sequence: CAILRQVPDLQAKNIQYF. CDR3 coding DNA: TGTGCCATCCTACGACAGGTCCCAGACCTCCAAGCCAAAAACATTCAGTACTTC.